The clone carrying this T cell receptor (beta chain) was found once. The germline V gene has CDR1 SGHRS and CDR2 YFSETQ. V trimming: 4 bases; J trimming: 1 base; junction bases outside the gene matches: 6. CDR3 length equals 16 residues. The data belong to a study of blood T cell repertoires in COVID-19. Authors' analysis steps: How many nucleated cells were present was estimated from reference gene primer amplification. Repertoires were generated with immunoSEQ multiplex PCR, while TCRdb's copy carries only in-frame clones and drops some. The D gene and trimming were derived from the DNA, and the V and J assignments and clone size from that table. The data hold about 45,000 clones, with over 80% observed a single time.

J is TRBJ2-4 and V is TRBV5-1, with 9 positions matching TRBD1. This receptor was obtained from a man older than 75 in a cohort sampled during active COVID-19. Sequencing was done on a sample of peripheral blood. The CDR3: CASSHGQGMAKNIQYF. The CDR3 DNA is TGCGCCAGCAGCCATGGACAGGGGATGGCCAAAAACATTCAGTACTTC. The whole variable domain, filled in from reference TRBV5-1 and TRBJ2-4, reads KAGVTQTPRYLIKTRGQQVTLSCSPISGHRSVSWYQQTPGQGLQFLFEYFSETQRNKGNFPGRFSGRQFSNSRSEMNVSTLELGDSALYLCASSHGQGMAKNIQYFGAGTRLSVL.